Below, 18 T cell receptor beta chains from the same sample are listed, as sequenced in a study of early T cells in non-severe SARS-CoV-2 infection. MiXCR, run by TCRdb on the 5' RACE reads, gives a single entry per CDR3 protein. The data hold under 70,000 distinct CDR3 sequences, with more than 4% observed a single time. Sequencing was performed on whole blood. The source of these receptors is an adult who was a healthcare worker with PCR-confirmed SARS-CoV-2 infection or an uninfected control (not recorded which).

This clonotype showed up many times. The genes are TRBV5-1 and TRBJ1-6, with a possible D match to TRBD1 (5 bases). The CDR3 spans 15 residues. Germline V CDR1 and CDR2: SGHRS, YFSETQ. V was trimmed by 0 bases and J by 11 bases, leaving 15 bases between them. This chain's CDR3 is CASSLGGTDGAPLHF. DNA for the CDR3: TGCGCCAGCAGCTTGGGCGGGACCGACGGAGCACCCCTCCACTTT. Filled out from reference TRBV5-1 and TRBJ1-6, the complete variable domain reads KAGVTQTPRYLIKTRGQQVTLSCSPISGHRSVSWYQQTPGQGLQFLFEYFSETQRNKGNFPGRFSGRQFSNSRSEMNVSTLELGDSALYLCASSLGGTDGAPLHFGNGTRLTVT.

This clonotype was counted ten times or more. The chain carries TRBV7-2 and TRBJ2-7; 7 bases are a match to TRBD2. Germline CDR1 reads SGHTA; CDR2 reads FQGNSA. The CDR3 is made up of 12 amino acids. The V and J ends lost 1 base and 6 bases, in that order; junction bases with no gene match: 0. The CDR3 spells CASSLGGGEQYF. The CDR3 bases are TGTGCCAGCAGCTTAGGCGGGGGCGAGCAGTACTTC.

This clonotype was seen repeatedly, ten times or more. The V call is TRBV7-9, the J call TRBJ2-1; weak D call: TRBD1 (5 bases). CDR3 length equals 12 residues. CDR1 SEHNR and CDR2 FQNEAQ come from the germline V gene (reference sequence). V lost 5 bases to trimming and J lost 9 bases, with 11 bases between them. The CDR3 DNA sequence: TGTGCCAGCAGCCAGCAGGGCGGTGAGCAGTTCTTC. Its protein is CASSQQGGEQFF.

This clonotype was detected many times. This chain uses TRBV10-3 with TRBJ2-3; D possibly uses TRBD1 or TRBD2 (5 bases each). Germline CDR1 is ENHRY and CDR2 is SYGVKD. The germline V and J ends were trimmed by 4 bases and 0 bases, with 14 bases remaining between them. The CDR3 totals 16 residues. CDR3 amino acids: CAISGRGSASTDTQYF. CDR3 sequence (DNA): TGTGCCATCAGTGGTCGGGGCAGTGCTAGCACAGATACGCAGTATTTT.

The chain couples TRBV27 to TRBJ2-1; TRBD1 matches at 10 bases. The V segment lost 10 bases and the J segment 7 bases; nucleotides outside the gene matches: 10. The CDR3 contains 14 residues. Germline lookup yields CDR1 MNHEY and CDR2 SMNVEV (reference sequence). The CDR3 sequence: CATHRRDRGNEQFF. The CDR3 DNA reads TGTGCCACCCATAGACGGGACAGGGGTAATGAGCAGTTCTTC.

This clonotype was counted a few times. The chain combines TRBV5-1 with TRBJ2-3, with 7 bases matching TRBD1. The V and J ends lost 2 bases and 3 bases, in that order; junction bases with no gene match: 6. The CDR3 is 15 amino acids. The germline gives CDR1 SGHRS, CDR2 YFSETQ. In nucleotides, the CDR3 is TGCGCCAGCAGCTTACTAGGGACAGCAACAGATACGCAGTATTTT. Translation gives CASSLLGTATDTQYF.

This clonotype occurred many times. The chain's CDR3 is CASSPTTGGYTF. The CDR3 coding sequence is TGTGCCAGCAGCCCCACTACAGGTGGCTACACCTTC. The V gene is TRBV7-2, the J gene TRBJ1-2, with D perhaps TRBD1 (5 bases). This CDR3 comprises 12 residues. The germline V gene encodes CDR1 SGHTA and CDR2 FQGNSA. Trimming removed 5 bases from V and 7 bases from J, with 11 bases in between.

This clonotype appeared many times. The chain links TRBV27 to TRBJ1-1; D is unclear. This CDR3 has 14 residues. Germline V gene data show CDR1 as MNHEY and CDR2 as SMNVEV (reference sequence). V shed 8 bases and J shed 0 bases, with 13 bases lying between them. The CDR3 DNA reads TGTGCCAGCGGTCGGTCAGGTATGAACACTGAAGCTTTCTTT. Translated: CASGRSGMNTEAFF.

This clonotype occurred many times. The chain is built from TRBV12-3 or TRBV12-4 and TRBJ1-2; D not resolved. CDR3 length: 15 residues. V was pared by 2 bases and J by 6 bases, with 16 bases between. DNA for the CDR3: TGTGCCAGCAGTTTACATCCTTCCGGCCCCAATGGCTACACCTTC. Its protein is CASSLHPSGPNGYTF.

At least ten counts were recorded for this clonotype. CDR3 coding DNA: TGTGCCACCGAAGGAGCGGGAGGGAGGATGGACGAGCAGTACTTC. This translates into CATEGAGGRMDEQYF. This chain uses TRBV6-2 or TRBV6-3 with TRBJ2-7; 10 positions agree with TRBD2. V lost 10 bases and J lost 5; bases outside the gene matches: 14. The CDR3 spans 15 residues. From germline, CDR1 is MNHEY and CDR2 SVGEGT.

This clonotype was seen repeatedly, ten times or more. This sequence joins TRBV20-1 and TRBJ2-1, with 10 bases fitting TRBD2. Germline V gene sequence: CDR1 DFQATT, CDR2 SNEGSKA (reference sequence). CDR3 length equals 16 residues. J was trimmed by 3 bases and V by 6 bases; bases with no gene match: 11. CDR3 in amino acids: CSAPRLAGGVYNEQFF. CDR3 DNA sequence: TGCAGTGCACCTAGATTAGCGGGAGGCGTCTACAATGAGCAGTTCTTC.

This clonotype was observed at least ten times. The gene calls are TRBV10-2 and TRBJ2-1; TRBD1 matches 9 bases. This CDR3 has 15 amino acids. Germline V gene lookup returns CDR1 WSHSY and CDR2 SAAADI. The V and J ends lost 11 bases and 5 bases, in that order; junction bases with no gene match: 13. CDR3 sequence: CASSIGDRVDNEQFF. DNA for the CDR3: TGCGCCTCATCAATCGGGGACAGGGTAGACAATGAGCAGTTCTTC.

This clonotype was recorded many times. The chain couples TRBV11-2 to TRBJ2-3; the D is unclear. CDR1 and CDR2 from the germline V gene are SGHAT and FQNNGV. The V end was cut by 1 base, the J end by 5 bases, with 10 bases between. The CDR3 extends over 14 amino acids. CDR3 loop: CASSLGVFKDTQYF. CDR3 DNA: TGTGCCAGCAGCTTAGGGGTCTTTAAAGATACGCAGTATTTT. Complete variable domain (other parts from reference TRBV11-2 and TRBJ2-3): EAGVAQSPRYKIIEKRQSVAFWCNPISGHATLYWYQQILGQGPKLLIQFQNNGVVDDSQLPKDRFSAERLKGVDSTLKIQPAKLEDSAVYLCASSLGVFKDTQYFGPGTRLTVL.

The J gene is TRBJ2-7, the V gene TRBV5-1; the D gene is possibly TRBD2 (6 bases). Trimming removed 3 bases at V and 4 bases at J, with 11 bases between. CDR1 SGHRS and CDR2 YFSETQ come from the germline V gene. This CDR3 has 13 residues. The CDR3 sequence is CASSSAAGYEQYF. CDR3 nucleotide sequence: TGCGCCAGCAGCTCAGCCGCGGGGTACGAGCAGTACTTC.

The V call is TRBV2, the J call TRBJ2-3, with 10 bases identical to TRBD2. This CDR3 is 18 amino acids long. Per the germline V gene, CDR1 is SNHLY and CDR2 is FYNNEI. J gave up 0 bases and V 1 base, and 7 bases lay outside the gene matches. The CDR3 DNA reads as TGTGCCAGCAGTGAAGTCCCTAGCGGGGGCCTTAGCACAGATACGCAGTATTTT. Amino acid sequence: CASSEVPSGGLSTDTQYF.

There are many counts of this clonotype. The CDR3 DNA reads as TGCAGCGTTGGACACCCGAACACTGAAGCTTTCTTT. This sequence encodes CSVGHPNTEAFF. The chain is built from TRBV29-1 and TRBJ1-1, with D uncertain. From germline, CDR1 is SQVTM and CDR2 ANQGSEA. Trimming left V 4 bases short and J 1 base short, with 7 bases between. This CDR3 spans 12 amino acids.

The genes are TRBV6-5 and TRBJ2-7, with D perhaps matching TRBD1 (6 bases). V lost 3 bases and J lost 6, with 12 bases in between. Germline CDR1 reads MNHEY; CDR2 reads SVGAGI. The CDR3 runs to 13 residues. For the CDR3, the DNA is TGTGCCAGCAGTTATTCACAGGGAATCGAGCAGTACTTC. Residues: CASSYSQGIEQYF.

This clonotype has ten or more counts. This rearrangement joins TRBV3-1 to TRBJ2-2, with 7 bases lining up with TRBD1. From germline, CDR1 is LGHDT and CDR2 YNNKEL (reference sequence). The CDR3 has 16 amino acids. After removal of 1 base from V and 5 bases from J, the junction contained 7 bases not matched to a gene. This CDR3 is CASSQGRRGQTGELFF. CDR3 DNA sequence: TGTGCCAGCAGCCAAGGAAGAAGGGGACAGACCGGGGAGCTGTTTTTT. The whole variable domain, filled in from reference TRBV3-1 and TRBJ2-2, reads DTAVSQTPKYLVTQMGNDKSIKCEQNLGHDTMYWYKQDSKKFLKIMFSYNNKELIINETVPNRFSPKSPDKAHLNLHINSLELGDSAVYFCASSQGRRGQTGELFFGEGSRLTVL.